This T cell receptor (beta chain) is from a study of blood T cell repertoires in COVID-19. On the study more broadly: Collection of acute and convalescent COVID-19 samples took place in the United States, Italy and Spain. PBMCs, B-cell-depleted T cells, or T cells were the source of the cDNA or gDNA that made up the material.

Per germline, CDR1 MNHEY and CDR2 SVGAGI. The V and J ends lost 8 bases and 5 bases respectively, with 21 bases between them. The CDR3 has 15 residues. In the source study's methods: Amplifying reference gene primers gave estimates of nucleated cell counts. TCRdb's copy holds only in-frame clones and misses some; the assay was immunoSEQ multiplex PCR. For V, J and clone size, that table is used; D and trimming come from the DNA. There are roughly 220,000 clones in the sample; around 89% occur only once, and 3.5% lies in the top ten. Clinical history as reported by participants underpinned cohort assignment.

Sequencing was carried out using PBMCs or T cells enriched from blood (not recorded which). The receptor's source is a woman younger than 35 in a cohort exposed to, infected with or recovered from COVID-19 (not recorded which). This sequence joins TRBV6-5 and TRBJ2-5, with D perhaps matching TRBD1 (5 bases). CDR3: CASSGGAAKRETQYF. DNA of the CDR3: TGTGCCAGCTCTGGTGGGGCCGCAAAGAGGGAGACCCAGTACTTC.